One and the same sample provided the 6 T cell receptor beta chains below, sequenced in a study of T cells in Graves' hyperthyroidism and ophthalmopathy. Authors of the study amplified TCR beta CDR3 regions from RNA transcripts. The study used the HTBI primer set for a first-round RT-PCR of the TCR CDR3. TCRdb re-called the multiplex PCR reads with MiXCR, one entry per CDR3 protein. This table has about 600,000 distinct CDR3 sequences, roughly 15% appearing once. Specimen: blood. The receptors derive from a woman in her fifties or sixties with Graves' ophthalmopathy.

There are many counts of this clonotype. The CDR3 nucleotides are TGTGCCAGCAGTTTAGGAGCAGGGTCTTTCGATGAGCAGTTCTTC. Its protein is CASSLGAGSFDEQFF. The gene calls are TRBV12-3 or TRBV12-4 and TRBJ2-1; D perhaps matches TRBD1 (5 bases). Trimming stripped 1 base from V and 8 bases from J, with 15 bases between. CDR3 length: 15 amino acids.

This clonotype was recorded at least ten times. The chain's CDR3 is CASSLFPGRQETQYF. CDR3 DNA: TGTGCCAGCAGCTTATTCCCCGGGAGACAAGAGACCCAGTACTTC. This chain links TRBV11-2 with TRBJ2-5; weak D call: TRBD2 (6 bases). CDR1 is SGHAT and CDR2 is FQNNGV in the germline V gene. This CDR3 comprises 15 residues. V gave up 2 bases and J gave up 2 bases, with 12 bases separating them.

This clonotype was recorded a few times. The V gene is TRBV6-1, the J gene TRBJ1-5, with 10 bases fitting TRBD1. V lost 5 bases to trimming and J lost 0 bases; unmatched junction nucleotides: 16. Germline V gene sequence: CDR1 MNHNS, CDR2 SASEGT. This CDR3 has 20 residues. The CDR3 loop reads CASSLMPGTGALGSNQPQHF. CDR3 nucleotide sequence: TGTGCCAGCAGTCTTATGCCCGGGACAGGGGCTTTAGGTAGCAATCAGCCCCAGCATTTT.

This clonotype was seen at least ten times. The CDR3 spells CASSSVAGGNEQFF. CDR3 DNA sequence: TGTGCCAGCAGCTCGGTAGCGGGAGGCAATGAGCAGTTCTTC. J is TRBJ2-1 and V is TRBV5-5, with TRBD2 matching 10 bases. The CDR3 loop spans 14 amino acids. With V trimmed by 3 bases and J by 6 bases, 3 bases remained unmatched. Germline V gene lookup returns CDR1 SGHKS and CDR2 YYEKEE (reference sequence).

There are a few counts of this clonotype. The chain couples TRBV19 to TRBJ2-3, with 11 bases that match TRBD2. Germline values: CDR1 LNHDA, CDR2 SQIVND (reference sequence). The V segment lost 3 bases and the J segment 4 bases; nucleotides outside the gene matches: 6. The CDR3 runs 16 residues. The CDR3 spells CASSILLAGDSDTQYF. The CDR3 DNA is TGTGCCAGTAGTATCCTACTAGCGGGAGATTCAGATACGCAGTATTTT. Combining the CDR3 with reference TRBV19 and TRBJ2-3 gives the whole variable domain DGGITQSPKYLFRKEGQNVTLSCEQNLNHDAMYWYRQDPGQGLRLIYYSQIVNDFQKGDIAEGYSVSREKKESFPLTVTSAQKNPTAFYLCASSILLAGDSDTQYFGPGTRLTVL.

This clonotype has at least ten counts. This chain joins TRBV12-3 or TRBV12-4 and TRBJ2-6; TRBD1 matches 8 bases. After removal of 6 bases from V and 2 bases from J, the junction contained 12 bases not matched to a gene. The CDR3 spans 18 residues. CDR3 nucleotide sequence: TGTGCCAGCAGCCCCGGGTGGGCAGGGGGCGCTGGGGCCAACGTCCTGACTTTC. Encoded protein: CASSPGWAGGAGANVLTF.